These T cell receptor beta chains were read from a single sample in a study of identical twins. TCRdb independently ran MiXCR on the 5' RACE reads; one entry per CDR3 protein. This table holds approximately 500,000 distinct CDR3 sequences, roughly 15% found once. The sample also formed part of further work on yellow fever vaccine responses in identical twins.

The material sequenced was CD4+ T cells sorted from blood. The receptors come from a woman aged 18-29 years in good health. Each CDR3 is given with its conserved first and last residue. Each record gives: CDR3 DNA, CDR3 protein, J gene, CDR3 length, D gene, clone size, V gene. A D gene is named only where the DNA matches it firmly. Where a row states a size, it is once, few, many or the class of an expanded clone; other rows omit it.

CDR3nt: TGTGCCAGCAGTTTAGCGCAGACGAACACTGAAGCTTTCTTT; CDR3aa: CASSLAQTNTEAFF; j_gene: TRBJ1-1; len: 14; d_gene: NA; abundance: NA; v_gene: TRBV12-3/TRBV12-4
CDR3nt: TGTGCCAGCAGTTACCGGGAGGTGGCCTACGAGCAGTACTTC; CDR3aa: CASSYREVAYEQYF; j_gene: TRBJ2-7; len: 14; d_gene: TRBD2; abundance: many; v_gene: TRBV12-3/TRBV12-4
CDR3nt: TGTGCCAGCAGTTTTCCTAGCGGGAGGTACGAGCAGTACTTC; CDR3aa: CASSFPSGRYEQYF; j_gene: TRBJ2-7; len: 14; d_gene: TRBD2; abundance: few; v_gene: TRBV28
CDR3nt: TGTGCCAGCAGCCCACCCGACCCTCTCGGGGGGGGCGGTACGCAGTATTTT; CDR3aa: CASSPPDPLGGGGTQYF; j_gene: TRBJ2-3; len: 17; d_gene: TRBD2; abundance: NA; v_gene: TRBV9
CDR3nt: TGTGCCAGCAGCCAACCGCCTTACAATGAGCAGTTCTTC; CDR3aa: CASSQPPYNEQFF; j_gene: TRBJ2-1; len: 13; d_gene: NA; abundance: few; v_gene: TRBV5-4
CDR3nt: TGTGCCAGCAGCCTCGAAATGGCGGGAGGAGGCAATGAGCAGTTCTTC; CDR3aa: CASSLEMAGGGNEQFF; j_gene: TRBJ2-1; len: 16; d_gene: TRBD2; abundance: NA; v_gene: TRBV3-1
CDR3nt: TGTGCCATCAGTGAGGACAGAAACTACGAGCAGTACTTC; CDR3aa: CAISEDRNYEQYF; j_gene: TRBJ2-7; len: 13; d_gene: NA; abundance: few; v_gene: TRBV10-3
CDR3nt: TGTGCCAGCAGTCGGGACAGCATCCAAGAGACCCAGTACTTC; CDR3aa: CASSRDSIQETQYF; j_gene: TRBJ2-5; len: 14; d_gene: TRBD1; abundance: NA; v_gene: TRBV12-3/TRBV12-4
CDR3nt: TGTGCCAGTAGTATACTTGCGGGAAACTATGGCTACACCTTC; CDR3aa: CASSILAGNYGYTF; j_gene: TRBJ1-2; len: 14; d_gene: NA; abundance: NA; v_gene: TRBV19
CDR3nt: TGTGCCAGCAGCCGTCGGACAGGGGGTCAGCCCCAGCATTTT; CDR3aa: CASSRRTGGQPQHF; j_gene: TRBJ1-5; len: 14; d_gene: TRBD1; abundance: few; v_gene: TRBV3-1
CDR3nt: TGTGCCAGCACCAGGAACTCCCAAGAGACCCAGTACTTC; CDR3aa: CASTRNSQETQYF; j_gene: TRBJ2-5; len: 13; d_gene: NA; abundance: few; v_gene: TRBV12-3/TRBV12-4
CDR3nt: TGTGCCAGCAGTTTCCTCCCAACACTAGCCCATGAGCAGTTCTTC; CDR3aa: CASSFLPTLAHEQFF; j_gene: TRBJ2-1; len: 15; d_gene: NA; abundance: many; v_gene: TRBV12-3/TRBV12-4
CDR3nt: TGTGCCAGCAGCCTGCCCCCCAGCCTCACCGGGGAGCTGTTTTTT; CDR3aa: CASSLPPSLTGELFF; j_gene: TRBJ2-2; len: 15; d_gene: NA; abundance: few; v_gene: TRBV7-8
CDR3nt: TGTGCCAGCAGTGAGGGGCCAGGGGATTACAATGAGCAGTTCTTC; CDR3aa: CASSEGPGDYNEQFF; j_gene: TRBJ2-1; len: 15; d_gene: NA; abundance: NA; v_gene: TRBV6-1
CDR3nt: TGCGCCAGCAGAGGACTAGCGGGGACCCGGGGCAGCCGGGAGACCCAGTACTTC; CDR3aa: CASRGLAGTRGSRETQYF; j_gene: TRBJ2-5; len: 18; d_gene: TRBD2; abundance: few; v_gene: TRBV5-1
CDR3nt: TGTGCCAGCAGTCCGGCGGGAGCGAACACCGGGGAGCTGTTTTTT; CDR3aa: CASSPAGANTGELFF; j_gene: TRBJ2-2; len: 15; d_gene: TRBD2; abundance: few; v_gene: TRBV2
CDR3nt: TGCAGTGCCAGCAGCAGGGGGCGACAGGGACAAGAGACCCAGTACTTC; CDR3aa: CSASSRGRQGQETQYF; j_gene: TRBJ2-5; len: 16; d_gene: TRBD1; abundance: NA; v_gene: TRBV20-1
CDR3nt: TGTGCCAGCAGCCCTAGCGGGAGTCCCTCCTACAATGAGCAGTTCTTC; CDR3aa: CASSPSGSPSYNEQFF; j_gene: TRBJ2-1; len: 16; d_gene: TRBD2; abundance: NA; v_gene: TRBV12-3/TRBV12-4
CDR3nt: TGTGCCAGCAGCGTAGGACCCGGTGGGACACCTAACACTGAAGCTTTCTTT; CDR3aa: CASSVGPGGTPNTEAFF; j_gene: TRBJ1-1; len: 17; d_gene: NA; abundance: NA; v_gene: TRBV9
CDR3nt: TGTGCCAGCAGTCCAGCGGGAGGCTCGGACGAGCAGTACTTC; CDR3aa: CASSPAGGSDEQYF; j_gene: TRBJ2-7; len: 14; d_gene: TRBD2; abundance: few; v_gene: TRBV28
CDR3nt: TGCAGTGTTCTATCCAGGGGTAATCGGGCCAAAAACATTCAGTACTTC; CDR3aa: CSVLSRGNRAKNIQYF; j_gene: TRBJ2-4; len: 16; d_gene: NA; abundance: few; v_gene: TRBV20-1
CDR3nt: TGCAGTGCTCGGTCAACTAGCGGGGACGATACGCAGTATTTT; CDR3aa: CSARSTSGDDTQYF; j_gene: TRBJ2-3; len: 14; d_gene: TRBD2; abundance: few; v_gene: TRBV20-1
CDR3nt: TGTGCCAGCAGTTTATACCCATATGAGCAGTTCTTC; CDR3aa: CASSLYPYEQFF; j_gene: TRBJ2-1; len: 12; d_gene: NA; abundance: NA; v_gene: TRBV28
CDR3nt: TGTGCCATCTCTCCCAGGGGATCCACCGGGGAGCTGTTTTTT; CDR3aa: CAISPRGSTGELFF; j_gene: TRBJ2-2; len: 14; d_gene: NA; abundance: NA; v_gene: TRBV10-3
CDR3nt: TGTGCCACCAGTGATTTTAGGGGGGGGCAAGAGACCCAGTACTTC; CDR3aa: CATSDFRGGQETQYF; j_gene: TRBJ2-5; len: 15; d_gene: NA; abundance: few; v_gene: TRBV24-1
CDR3nt: TGTGCCGCCTTAGGGGTCGGCACTGAAGCTTTCTTT; CDR3aa: CAALGVGTEAFF; j_gene: TRBJ1-1; len: 12; d_gene: NA; abundance: few; v_gene: TRBV6-5
CDR3nt: TGTGCCAGCAGTCCGCCCCCCTTCGGGGAGCTGTTTTTT; CDR3aa: CASSPPPFGELFF; j_gene: TRBJ2-2; len: 13; d_gene: NA; abundance: NA; v_gene: TRBV12-3/TRBV12-4
CDR3nt: TGCAGCGTTGAAGTGGGTTCCTGGACCCAGTACTTC; CDR3aa: CSVEVGSWTQYF; j_gene: TRBJ2-5; len: 12; d_gene: NA; abundance: NA; v_gene: TRBV29-1
CDR3nt: TGTGCCAGCAGCCCCCGGACTGGGATTACTTACAATGAGCAGTTCTTC; CDR3aa: CASSPRTGITYNEQFF; j_gene: TRBJ2-1; len: 16; d_gene: NA; abundance: NA; v_gene: TRBV9
CDR3nt: TGTGCCAGCGAAGGTAGTCACGGTGAGCAGTTCTTC; CDR3aa: CASEGSHGEQFF; j_gene: TRBJ2-1; len: 12; d_gene: NA; abundance: few; v_gene: TRBV2
CDR3nt: TGTGCCAGCAGACGGGACATTTATAGCAATCAGCCCCAGCATTTT; CDR3aa: CASRRDIYSNQPQHF; j_gene: TRBJ1-5; len: 15; d_gene: NA; abundance: NA; v_gene: TRBV16
CDR3nt: TGTGCCACCAGTGGACTAGCGGGAGGTCCTCGCTCCTACAATGAGCAGTTCTTC; CDR3aa: CATSGLAGGPRSYNEQFF; j_gene: TRBJ2-1; len: 18; d_gene: TRBD2; abundance: many; v_gene: TRBV24-1
CDR3nt: TGTGCCAGCACCCAAAGCCGGGCAACCTCCTACGAGCAGTACTTC; CDR3aa: CASTQSRATSYEQYF; j_gene: TRBJ2-7; len: 15; d_gene: NA; abundance: NA; v_gene: TRBV28
CDR3nt: TGTGCCAGCAGTCCTATAGTAGCAGATACGCAGTATTTT; CDR3aa: CASSPIVADTQYF; j_gene: TRBJ2-3; len: 13; d_gene: NA; abundance: few; v_gene: TRBV6-2/TRBV6-3
CDR3nt: TGTGCCAGCAGCTTAGTCGGGGCGGGGTCCGGCCAGCCCCAGCATTTT; CDR3aa: CASSLVGAGSGQPQHF; j_gene: TRBJ1-5; len: 16; d_gene: NA; abundance: few; v_gene: TRBV7-9
CDR3nt: TGCGCCAGCAGCTTGAGCTCGGGGGGGTTCTCAAATGAGCAGTTCTTC; CDR3aa: CASSLSSGGFSNEQFF; j_gene: TRBJ2-1; len: 16; d_gene: TRBD2; abundance: NA; v_gene: TRBV5-1
CDR3nt: TGTGCCAGCAGCTCTGTGCAGGGAGCATACGAGCAGTACTTC; CDR3aa: CASSSVQGAYEQYF; j_gene: TRBJ2-7; len: 14; d_gene: NA; abundance: few; v_gene: TRBV7-2
CDR3nt: TGTGCCAGCAGCTTAGCGGGGCCTAATGAAAAACTGTTTTTT; CDR3aa: CASSLAGPNEKLFF; j_gene: TRBJ1-4; len: 14; d_gene: NA; abundance: NA; v_gene: TRBV7-9
CDR3nt: TGTGCCATCAGGTCTAGCGGGGGAATCACAGATACGCAGTATTTT; CDR3aa: CAIRSSGGITDTQYF; j_gene: TRBJ2-3; len: 15; d_gene: TRBD2; abundance: few; v_gene: TRBV10-3
CDR3nt: TGTGCCAGCAGCCAACGGACCAATTTAAACTACAATGAGCAGTTCTTC; CDR3aa: CASSQRTNLNYNEQFF; j_gene: TRBJ2-1; len: 16; d_gene: NA; abundance: NA; v_gene: TRBV5-5
CDR3nt: TGTGCCAGCAGTTTTGGGCTAGCCTCGGGGTTTCAAGAGACCCAGTACTTC; CDR3aa: CASSFGLASGFQETQYF; j_gene: TRBJ2-5; len: 17; d_gene: NA; abundance: NA; v_gene: TRBV12-3/TRBV12-4
CDR3nt: TGCGCCAGCAGCTTGGCGCCCCGGGACGGAAACAATGAGCAGTTCTTC; CDR3aa: CASSLAPRDGNNEQFF; j_gene: TRBJ2-1; len: 16; d_gene: NA; abundance: few; v_gene: TRBV5-1
CDR3nt: TGTGCCAGTAGAACCGAGAGGGAGGTGGTAGATACGCAGTATTTT; CDR3aa: CASRTEREVVDTQYF; j_gene: TRBJ2-3; len: 15; d_gene: NA; abundance: NA; v_gene: TRBV6-1
CDR3nt: TGTGCCAGCAGCTTCGGCCAACCCCCCGGAGAGACCCAGTACTTC; CDR3aa: CASSFGQPPGETQYF; j_gene: TRBJ2-5; len: 15; d_gene: NA; abundance: few; v_gene: TRBV7-8
CDR3nt: TGTGCCAGCCATCAGAGAGGGGACCTACCGAACACCGGGGAGCTGTTTTTT; CDR3aa: CASHQRGDLPNTGELFF; j_gene: TRBJ2-2; len: 17; d_gene: NA; abundance: NA; v_gene: TRBV9
CDR3nt: TGCAGTGCTAAAAGATCGGCAGATGACAATCAGCCCCAGCATTTT; CDR3aa: CSAKRSADDNQPQHF; j_gene: TRBJ1-5; len: 15; d_gene: NA; abundance: NA; v_gene: TRBV20-1
CDR3nt: TGTGCCAGCAGCCGACTGACTAGCGGGACGAACACCGGGGAGCTGTTTTTT; CDR3aa: CASSRLTSGTNTGELFF; j_gene: TRBJ2-2; len: 17; d_gene: TRBD2; abundance: NA; v_gene: TRBV3-1
CDR3nt: TGTGCCAGCAGTGGGGGACCGTTCTACAATGAGCAGTTCTTC; CDR3aa: CASSGGPFYNEQFF; j_gene: TRBJ2-1; len: 14; d_gene: NA; abundance: few; v_gene: TRBV25-1
CDR3nt: TGTGCCAGCCGGCTGGGGGCTGAAGCTTTCTTT; CDR3aa: CASRLGAEAFF; j_gene: TRBJ1-1; len: 11; d_gene: NA; abundance: NA; v_gene: TRBV12-3/TRBV12-4
CDR3nt: TGTGCCAGCAGCCAAGAGGGACTAGCGGACCCTTCCTACAATGAGCAGTTCTTC; CDR3aa: CASSQEGLADPSYNEQFF; j_gene: TRBJ2-1; len: 18; d_gene: TRBD2; abundance: NA; v_gene: TRBV3-1
CDR3nt: TGTGCCAGCAGCCAAGACTGGGCAGGGGGCACGGTAGATACGCAGTATTTT; CDR3aa: CASSQDWAGGTVDTQYF; j_gene: TRBJ2-3; len: 17; d_gene: TRBD1; abundance: once; v_gene: TRBV4-2
CDR3nt: TGCAGTGCTACCTTAGACAGGACTAGCACAGATACGCAGTATTTT; CDR3aa: CSATLDRTSTDTQYF; j_gene: TRBJ2-3; len: 15; d_gene: NA; abundance: NA; v_gene: TRBV20-1
CDR3nt: TGCGCCAGCAGCTTGGTTCCGTTTCTGGACAATGAGCAGTTCTTC; CDR3aa: CASSLVPFLDNEQFF; j_gene: TRBJ2-1; len: 15; d_gene: NA; abundance: few; v_gene: TRBV5-1
CDR3nt: TGCAGTGCTAGAGGGACAGGGAGGGCCCAGCCCCAGCATTTT; CDR3aa: CSARGTGRAQPQHF; j_gene: TRBJ1-5; len: 14; d_gene: TRBD1; abundance: NA; v_gene: TRBV20-1
CDR3nt: TGTGCCAGCAGTGAAGGACTAGCGGCATCCTACGAGCAGTACTTC; CDR3aa: CASSEGLAASYEQYF; j_gene: TRBJ2-7; len: 15; d_gene: TRBD2; abundance: NA; v_gene: TRBV25-1
CDR3nt: TGTGCCAGCAGTGAACTAGCCCTCGGGAACATTCAGTACTTC; CDR3aa: CASSELALGNIQYF; j_gene: TRBJ2-4; len: 14; d_gene: NA; abundance: NA; v_gene: TRBV6-1